This T cell receptor (beta chain) emerged from a study of response to subunit inactivated influenza vaccine. Study-wide results and limits: Each seasonal influenza vaccination recruits few new T cells, the authors suggested.

J was trimmed by 0 bases and V by 3 bases; bases with no gene match: 1. Germline values: CDR1 ENHRY, CDR2 SYGVKD. This CDR3 is built from 15 residues. This clonotype was recorded many times. Its antigen is currently unknown. TCRdb re-called the RT-PCR reads through MiXCR, storing one row per CDR3 protein. Here the sample spans 560,000 or so distinct CDR3 sequences, 6.5% to 8% being singletons. V usage is TRBV10-3 and J usage is TRBJ2-1, with 8 positions matching TRBD2. The sample was PBMCs from blood, taken less than 30 months after vaccination. This clonotype was obtained from a man between 50 and 70 years old who received an inactivated influenza vaccine. This CDR3 reads CAISDSGGSYNEQFF. CDR3 sequence (DNA): TGTGCCATCAGTGACAGCGGGGGCTCCTACAATGAGCAGTTCTTC.